These T cell receptor beta chains were read from a single sample in a study of shared clonotypes between healthy human individuals. Method: immunoSEQ multiplex PCR; TCRdb's copy keeps in-frame clones and lacks some. The sample lists about 2.1 million clones, around 95% occurring once. The sample comprised naive CD8+ T cells from PBMCs. Receptors originate from a man aged 18 to 30 in good health. Some clones in this sample may be carry-over from other donors' samples. The CDR3 runs from the conserved cysteine through the conserved F or W. D genes are given only for firm matches. The listing skips clone size in some rows; elsewhere it reads once, few, many or a size class.

. TRBJ2-3 TRBV9 . CASSIRSGAGTDTQYF TGTGCCAGCAGCATCAGATCGGGAGCAGGGACAGATACGCAGTATTTT
TRBD2 TRBJ2-7 TRBV10-3 once CAIRGTSGSSHEQYF TGTGCCATCAGGGGGACTAGCGGGAGTTCCCACGAGCAGTACTTC
TRBD2 TRBJ2-7 TRBV4-2 . CASSQDQTSESSYEQYF TGTGCCAGCAGCCAAGATCAGACTAGCGAAAGCTCCTACGAGCAGTACTTC
TRBD1 TRBJ2-7 TRBV11-2 . CASSYGTGRYEQYF TGTGCCAGCAGCTACGGGACAGGAAGGTACGAGCAGTACTTC
. TRBJ2-7 TRBV6-6 once CASSYSGPTYEQYF TGTGCCAGCAGTTACTCAGGCCCAACCTACGAGCAGTACTTC
. TRBJ2-1 TRBV11-1 once CASSLGASSLNEQFF TGTGCCAGCAGCTTAGGAGCTAGCAGCCTCAATGAGCAGTTCTTC
. TRBJ2-7 TRBV11-2 . CASSLGLRTRSEEQYF TGTGCCAGCAGCTTAGGGCTGAGGACTCGATCCGAAGAGCAGTACTTC
. TRBJ1-1 TRBV11-2 . CASSNGGTEAFF TGTGCCAGCTCTAACGGCGGCACTGAAGCTTTCTTT
TRBD1 TRBJ2-6 TRBV9 . CASSVPGPGQVLSGANVLTF TGTGCCAGCAGCGTGCCAGGGCCGGGACAGGTTCTCTCTGGGGCCAACGTCCTGACTTTC
. TRBJ1-5 TRBV7-2 . CASSLVQSNQPQHF TGTGCCAGCAGCTTAGTGCAGAGCAATCAGCCCCAGCATTTT
TRBD1 TRBJ2-1 TRBV2 . CASSEGQGSPNEQFF TGTGCCAGCAGTGAGGGACAGGGGTCTCCAAATGAGCAGTTCTTC
TRBD1 TRBJ2-6 TRBV28 . CASSPGTGYGANVLTF TGTGCCAGCAGTCCGGGGACAGGGTACGGGGCCAACGTCCTGACTTTC
. TRBJ2-3 TRBV7-2 . CASSSRTDTQYF TGTGCCAGCAGCAGCCGCACAGATACGCAGTATTTT
. TRBJ2-2 TRBV30 . CAWSAWTKSDTGELFF TGTGCCTGGAGTGCCTGGACTAAGTCCGACACCGGGGAGCTGTTTTTT
TRBD2 TRBJ2-4 TRBV27 . CASTVLAGGGFPKNIQYF TGTGCCAGCACGGTACTAGCGGGAGGGGGTTTTCCCAAAAACATTCAGTACTTC
. TRBJ2-7 TRBV4-3 . CASSHDPSLRLEQYF TGCGCCAGCAGCCATGACCCGTCGCTCAGATTGGAGCAGTACTTC
. TRBJ2-2 TRBV7-9 few CASSTTPNTGELFF TGTGCCAGCAGCACGACTCCGAACACCGGGGAGCTGTTTTTT
. TRBJ2-2 TRBV30 . CACPRLLRGGELFF TGTGCCTGCCCCCGGCTCCTCCGGGGCGGGGAGCTGTTTTTT
. TRBJ2-3 TRBV10-3 . CASQVGGTSTDTQYF TGTGCCTCGCAGGTCGGGGGTACTAGCACAGATACGCAGTATTTT
. TRBJ2-5 TRBV15 . CATSRDLPGEETQYF TGTGCCACCAGCAGAGATCTGCCAGGGGAAGAGACCCAGTACTTC
. TRBJ1-1 TRBV19 . CASSIRGEPNTEAFF TGTGCCAGTAGTATTAGAGGGGAACCGAACACTGAAGCTTTCTTT
. TRBJ2-7 TRBV6-1 . CASVAGRIEQYF TGTGCCAGCGTCGCGGGGCGGATCGAGCAGTACTTC
TRBD2 TRBJ2-7 TRBV9 . CASSATTKTSGKAYEQYF TGTGCCAGCAGCGCCACTACAAAGACTAGCGGGAAAGCCTACGAGCAGTACTTC
. TRBJ2-7 TRBV4-1 . CASSQEISKSSYEQYF TGCGCCAGCAGCCAGGAAATCTCAAAAAGCTCCTACGAGCAGTACTTC
. TRBJ2-2 TRBV28 . CASSLTRAYTGELFF TGTGCCAGCAGTTTGACGCGGGCCTACACCGGGGAGCTGTTTTTT
. TRBJ2-7 TRBV19 . CASSISGLSYEQYF TGTGCCAGTAGTATATCCGGGCTCTCCTACGAGCAGTACTTC
. TRBJ1-1 TRBV6-5 . CASRTRQGTEAFF TGTGCCAGCAGGACTCGTCAGGGCACTGAAGCTTTCTTT
TRBD2 TRBJ2-1 TRBV5-1 . CASRLGGGPGNEQFF TGCGCCAGCAGACTCGGGGGAGGGCCGGGAAATGAGCAGTTCTTC